Given below is one TCR beta chain in context. The sample originates from a study of blood T cell repertoires in COVID-19. Overall study context: The United States, Italy and Spain provided the acute and convalescent COVID-19 samples. Nucleic acid was either cDNA or gDNA, and it came from T cells, B-cell-depleted T cells, or PBMCs.

V was pared by 7 bases and J by 0 bases, with 13 bases between. CDR1 LNHNV and CDR2 YYDKDF come from the germline V gene (reference sequence). This CDR3 comprises 15 residues. In the source study's methods: Estimated nucleated cell counts came from reference gene primer amplification. The protocol was immunoSEQ multiplex PCR, while the TCRdb copy is restricted to in-frame clones and leaves out a portion. V and J calls plus clone size are reproduced from that table; the DNA served to infer D and trimming. The sample shows 220,000 or so clones, approximately 90% of them seen only once. Followed over time, Seattle patients had been enrolled while infection was active.

The origin of this receptor is a woman in her 50s with COVID-19, enrolled during active disease. Material for sequencing was peripheral blood. This chain connects TRBV15 to TRBJ1-5, with D possibly being TRBD1 (6 bases). The CDR3 sequence is CATTPDRNSNQPQHF. For the CDR3, the DNA is TGTGCCACCACCCCCGACAGGAATAGCAATCAGCCCCAGCATTTT.